This passage covers 20 T cell receptor beta chains from one sample sequenced in a study of T cell repertoires in cytomegalovirus infection. Each CDR3 protein is one row after TCRdb ran MiXCR on the reads. The sample includes some 300,000 distinct CDR3 sequences, 15% to 20% of them seen just once. Specimen: PBMCs. The source is a human donor in good health (CMV status not recorded). Some clones in this sample may be carry-over from other donors' samples.

This chain links TRBV20-1 with TRBJ2-5, with 8 bases fitting TRBD1. J was trimmed by 5 bases and V by 5 bases; bases with no gene match: 10. This CDR3 contains 14 residues. The germline gives CDR1 DFQATT, CDR2 SNEGSKA (reference sequence). CDR3 in amino acids: CSAGGAGGAETQYF. Written as DNA, the CDR3 is TGCAGTGCTGGAGGGGCAGGGGGCGCCGAGACCCAGTACTTC.

The chain's CDR3 is CSVEIGTATYEQYF. CDR3 coding DNA: TGCAGCGTTGAGATCGGGACAGCTACCTACGAGCAGTACTTC. The chain links TRBV29-1 to TRBJ2-7, with 7 bases aligning to TRBD1. CDR1 SQVTM and CDR2 ANQGSEA come from the germline V gene. V dropped 3 bases and J dropped 2; count of bases not matched to a gene: 7. CDR3 length equals 14 residues.

The chain employs TRBV12-3 or TRBV12-4 and TRBJ2-7; no clear D gene. V lost 3 bases and J lost 2, with 8 bases in between. The length of the CDR3 is 13 residues. The CDR3 here is CASSFAPPYEQYF. The CDR3 nucleotides are TGTGCCAGCAGTTTTGCTCCCCCCTACGAGCAGTACTTC.

The chain carries TRBV7-6 and TRBJ2-2, with a possible D match to TRBD1 (5 bases). The CDR3 contains 16 residues. The V and J ends lost 1 base and 5 bases respectively, with 14 bases between them. Germline loops: CDR1 SGHVS, CDR2 FNYEAQ. The CDR3 is CASSLVGRAGTGELFF. The CDR3 DNA reads as TGTGCCAGCAGCTTAGTGGGTAGGGCAGGGACCGGGGAGCTGTTTTTT.

The gene calls are TRBV5-5 and TRBJ2-1; maybe TRBD2 (6 bases). The CDR3 is made up of 16 amino acids. Germline CDR1 reads SGHKS; CDR2 reads YYEKEE (reference sequence). V lost 0 bases and J lost 0, with 10 bases in between. The CDR3 nucleotides read TGTGCCAGCAGCTTGGGTCCCGGGAGCTCCTACAATGAGCAGTTCTTC. Residues: CASSLGPGSSYNEQFF.

The chain carries TRBV28 and TRBJ2-3, with D uncertain. CDR3 length equals 15 residues. Trimming left V 3 bases short and J 4 bases short, with 14 bases between. Germline V gene sequence: CDR1 MDHEN, CDR2 SYDVKM. The CDR3 DNA reads TGTGCCAGCAGTTTGGTACGGACCCCGGCAGATACGCAGTATTTT. Amino acids: CASSLVRTPADTQYF.

This clonotype was detected ten times or more. The rearrangement uses TRBV7-8 and TRBJ1-1, with 8 bases aligning to TRBD1. Germline trimming cut 3 bases from V and 0 bases from J; bases unmatched to any gene: 6. Germline lookup yields CDR1 SGHVS and CDR2 FQNEAQ. CDR3 length: 16 amino acids. Written as DNA, the CDR3 is TGTGCCAGCAGCTTTGGGACAGGTCTCATGAACACTGAAGCTTTCTTT. Translating it yields CASSFGTGLMNTEAFF.

This clonotype was seen ten or more times. The chain combines TRBV2 with TRBJ2-7; D gene uncertain. From germline, CDR1 is SNHLY and CDR2 FYNNEI. Trimming took off 1 base at V and 3 bases at J, with 7 bases between the two ends. The CDR3 has 13 residues. CDR3 residues: CASSEGRLYEQYF. The CDR3 bases are TGTGCCAGCAGTGAAGGTCGTCTCTACGAGCAGTACTTC.

To note about this clonotype: A read error may account for a junction end that differs from germline. The chain has TRBV4-1 and TRBJ2-7; 10 bases are shared with TRBD1. Per the germline V gene, CDR1 is MGHRA and CDR2 is YSYEKL. This CDR3 is built from 16 residues. The CDR3 DNA is TGTGCCAGCAGCCAAGCCGGGACAGGGGAATCCTACGGGCAGTACTTC. This encodes CASSQAGTGESYGQYF.

This clonotype was counted between two and nine times. The gene calls are TRBV20-1 and TRBJ2-3; D may be TRBD2 (5 bases). Trimming took off 3 bases at V and 3 bases at J, with 13 bases between the two ends. This CDR3 region has 14 residues. Per the germline V gene, CDR1 is DFQATT and CDR2 is SNEGSKA (reference sequence). Here the CDR3 DNA reads TGCAGTGCTAGTAGGAGGATAACAACAGATACGCAGTATTTT. Amino acid sequence: CSASRRITTDTQYF.

This clonotype was seen a handful of times. The rearrangement joins TRBV28 to TRBJ2-7; D possibly corresponds to TRBD1 (6 bases). The CDR3 loop spans 17 amino acids. The V gene's germline CDR1 is MDHEN and CDR2 SYDVKM. Trimming stripped 5 bases from V and 1 base from J, with 21 bases between. The CDR3 here is CASSPSSPGAASYEQYF. The DNA of the CDR3 is TGTGCCAGCAGTCCCTCCTCCCCAGGGGCCGCATCCTACGAGCAGTACTTC.

This clonotype occurred many times. The V call is TRBV6-1, the J call TRBJ2-1; 8 bases match TRBD1. Unmatched junction bases numbered 3, after V lost 5 bases and J lost 0 bases. CDR1 and CDR2 from the germline V gene are MNHNS and SASEGT. There are 15 residues in the CDR3. The CDR3 nucleotides are TGTGCCAGCAGTTGGGACAGGAGCTCCTACAATGAGCAGTTCTTC. Protein: CASSWDRSSYNEQFF.

J is TRBJ1-4 and V is TRBV28; D not certain. V was trimmed by 10 bases and J by 5 bases, leaving 11 bases between them. The CDR3 totals 12 residues. Looked up from germline, CDR1 is MDHEN and CDR2 is SYDVKM. CDR3 DNA: TGTGCCACCGGGTCGGAAAATGAAAAACTGTTTTTT. It codes for CATGSENEKLFF.

This clonotype came up a few times. The genes are TRBV18 and TRBJ2-5, with D maybe TRBD1 (5 bases). Trimming removed 5 bases at V and 5 bases at J, with 12 bases between. Germline assignment: CDR1 KGHSH and CDR2 LQKENI. This CDR3 comprises 13 residues. CDR3 region: CASSAGYEETQYF. CDR3 nucleotides: TGTGCCAGCTCAGCAGGGTACGAGGAGACCCAGTACTTC.

This clonotype was seen repeatedly, ten times or more. The genes are TRBV14 and TRBJ2-5; D perhaps matches TRBD2 (5 bases). Germline V gene sequence: CDR1 SGHDN, CDR2 FVKESK. Trimming cost V 3 bases and J 2 bases, with 7 bases left between them. This CDR3 has 13 amino acids. The CDR3 bases are TGTGCCAGCAGCCACGAGCGGCAAGAGACCCAGTACTTC. It codes for CASSHERQETQYF.

The chain joins TRBV9 to TRBJ2-1; TRBD2 matches 9 bases. Germline V gives CDR1 SGDLS, CDR2 YYNGEE. This CDR3 contains 16 residues. The junction had 11 bases not matched to a gene; V was cut back by 0 bases and J by 10 bases. The CDR3 spells CASSVGGLAGIGEQFF. CDR3 DNA: TGTGCCAGCAGCGTAGGTGGGCTAGCGGGGATCGGGGAGCAGTTCTTC.

This clonotype was seen many times. The chain couples TRBV7-8 to TRBJ2-7; 7 bases are shared with TRBD1. CDR3 length: 18 amino acids. After removal of 1 base from V and 0 bases from J, the junction contained 12 bases not matched to a gene. Germline lookup yields CDR1 SGHVS and CDR2 FQNEAQ. The CDR3 DNA sequence: TGTGCCAGCAGCTTAGACCGTACAGGGGCGACAAACTCCTACGAGCAGTACTTC. Protein: CASSLDRTGATNSYEQYF.

The V gene is TRBV3-1, the J gene TRBJ2-3; D gene uncertain. This CDR3 region has 17 residues. CDR1 and CDR2 from the germline V gene are LGHDT and YNNKEL (reference sequence). Trimming removed 1 base at V and 4 bases at J, with 18 bases between. This CDR3 reads CASSQAQQDPNPDTQYF. The CDR3 DNA reads TGTGCCAGCAGCCAAGCTCAGCAGGACCCGAACCCAGATACGCAGTATTTT.

This clonotype has ten or more counts. V usage is TRBV7-6 and J usage is TRBJ2-7, with a possible D match to TRBD1 (5 bases). Germline V gives CDR1 SGHVS, CDR2 FNYEAQ. CDR3 size: 13 residues. Trimming removed 5 bases from V and 6 bases from J, with 14 bases in between. CDR3 nucleotides: TGTGCCAGCAGCGGACACCTCTCTATCGAGCAGTACTTC. It is translated as CASSGHLSIEQYF.

In this sample, this clonotype turned up many times. The V and J genes are TRBV7-9 and TRBJ1-3, with unresolved D. Germline V gives CDR1 SEHNR, CDR2 FQNEAQ (reference sequence). The CDR3 runs to 13 residues. V shed 6 bases and J shed 1 base, with 7 bases lying between them. CDR3: CASSGLSGNTIYF. CDR3 in DNA: TGTGCCAGCAGTGGCTTGTCTGGAAACACCATATATTTT.